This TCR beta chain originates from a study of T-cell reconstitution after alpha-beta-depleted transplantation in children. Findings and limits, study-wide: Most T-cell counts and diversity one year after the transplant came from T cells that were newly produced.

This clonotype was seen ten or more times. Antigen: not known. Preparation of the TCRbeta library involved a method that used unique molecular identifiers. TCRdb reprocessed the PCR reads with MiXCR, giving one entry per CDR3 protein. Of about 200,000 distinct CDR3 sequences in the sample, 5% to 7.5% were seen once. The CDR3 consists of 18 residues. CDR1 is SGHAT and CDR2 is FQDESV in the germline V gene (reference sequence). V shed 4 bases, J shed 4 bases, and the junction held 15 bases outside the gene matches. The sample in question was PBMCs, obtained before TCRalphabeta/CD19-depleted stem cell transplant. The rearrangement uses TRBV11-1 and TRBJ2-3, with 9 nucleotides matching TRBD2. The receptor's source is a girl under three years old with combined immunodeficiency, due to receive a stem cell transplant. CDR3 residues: CASSSEGFRGGDADTQYF. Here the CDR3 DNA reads TGTGCCAGCAGCTCAGAGGGATTTCGCGGGGGGGACGCAGATACGCAGTATTTT.